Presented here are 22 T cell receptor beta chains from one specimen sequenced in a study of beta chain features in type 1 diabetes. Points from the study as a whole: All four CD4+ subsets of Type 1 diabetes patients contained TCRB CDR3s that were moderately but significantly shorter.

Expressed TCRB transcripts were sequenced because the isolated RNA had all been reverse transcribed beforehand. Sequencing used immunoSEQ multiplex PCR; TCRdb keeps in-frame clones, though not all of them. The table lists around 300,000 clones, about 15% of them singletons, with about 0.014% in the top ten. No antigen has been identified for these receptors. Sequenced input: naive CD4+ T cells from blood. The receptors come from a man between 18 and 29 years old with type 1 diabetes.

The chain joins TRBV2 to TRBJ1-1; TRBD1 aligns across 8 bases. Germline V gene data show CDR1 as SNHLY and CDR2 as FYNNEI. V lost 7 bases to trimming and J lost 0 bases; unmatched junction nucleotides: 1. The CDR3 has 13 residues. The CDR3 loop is CASKTGVNTEAFF. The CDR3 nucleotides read TGTGCCAGCAAGACAGGGGTGAACACTGAAGCTTTCTTT.

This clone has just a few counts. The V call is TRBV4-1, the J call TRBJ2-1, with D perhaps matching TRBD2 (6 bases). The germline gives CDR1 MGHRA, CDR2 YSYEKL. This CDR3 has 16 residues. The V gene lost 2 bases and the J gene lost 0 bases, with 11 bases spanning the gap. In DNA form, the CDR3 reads TGCGCCAGCAGCCAACCGACTAGGAGCTCCTACAATGAGCAGTTCTTC. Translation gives CASSQPTRSSYNEQFF.

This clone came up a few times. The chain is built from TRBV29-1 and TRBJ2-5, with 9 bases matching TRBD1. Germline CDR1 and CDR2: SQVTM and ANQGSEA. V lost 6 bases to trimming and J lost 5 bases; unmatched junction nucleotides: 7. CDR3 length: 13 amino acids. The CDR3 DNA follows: TGCAGCGTGAGGACAGGGGAACCGGAGACCCAGTACTTC. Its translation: CSVRTGEPETQYF.

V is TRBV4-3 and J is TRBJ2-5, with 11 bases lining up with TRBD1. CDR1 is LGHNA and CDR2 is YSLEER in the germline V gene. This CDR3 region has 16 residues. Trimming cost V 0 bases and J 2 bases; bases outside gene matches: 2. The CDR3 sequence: CASSQEGDRGQETQYF. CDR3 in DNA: TGCGCCAGCAGCCAAGAAGGGGACAGGGGGCAAGAGACCCAGTACTTC.

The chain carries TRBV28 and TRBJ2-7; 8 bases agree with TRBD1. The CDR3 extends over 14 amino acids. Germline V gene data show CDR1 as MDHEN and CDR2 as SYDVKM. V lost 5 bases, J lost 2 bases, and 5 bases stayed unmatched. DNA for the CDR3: TGTGCCAGCAGTCCGGGACAGGAGACCTACGAGCAGTACTTC. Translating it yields CASSPGQETYEQYF.

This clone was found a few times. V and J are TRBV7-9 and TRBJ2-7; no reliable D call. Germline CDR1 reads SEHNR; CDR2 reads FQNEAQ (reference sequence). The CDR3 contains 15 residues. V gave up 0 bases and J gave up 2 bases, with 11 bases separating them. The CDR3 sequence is CASSLAHHSPYEQYF. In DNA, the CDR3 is TGTGCCAGCAGCTTAGCGCATCACAGCCCCTACGAGCAGTACTTC.

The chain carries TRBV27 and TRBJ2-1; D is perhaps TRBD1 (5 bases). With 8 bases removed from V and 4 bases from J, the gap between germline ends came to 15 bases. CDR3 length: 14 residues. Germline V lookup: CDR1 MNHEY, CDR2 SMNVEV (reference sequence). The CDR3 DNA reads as TGTGCCAGCCGTGGTCAGGGTCGGTACAATGAGCAGTTCTTC. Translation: CASRGQGRYNEQFF.

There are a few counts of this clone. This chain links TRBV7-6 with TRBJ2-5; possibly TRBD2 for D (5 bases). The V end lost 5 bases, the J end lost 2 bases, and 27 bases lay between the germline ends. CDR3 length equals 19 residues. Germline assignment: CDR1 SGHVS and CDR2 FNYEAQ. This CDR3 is CASSPARDYSLPRQETQYF. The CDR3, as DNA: TGTGCCAGCAGCCCCGCCCGGGATTACTCCCTCCCAAGGCAAGAGACCCAGTACTTC. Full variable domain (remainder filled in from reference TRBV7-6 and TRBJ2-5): GAGVSQSPRYKVTKRGQDVALRCDPISGHVSLYWYRQALGQGPEFLTYFNYEAQQDKSGLPNDRFSAERPEGSISTLTIQRTEQRDSAMYRCASSPARDYSLPRQETQYFGPGTRLLVL.

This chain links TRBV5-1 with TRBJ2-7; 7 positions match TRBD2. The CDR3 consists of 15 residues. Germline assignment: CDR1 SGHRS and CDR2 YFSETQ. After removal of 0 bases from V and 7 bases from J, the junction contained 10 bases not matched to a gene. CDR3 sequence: CASSLAWAGAGEQYF. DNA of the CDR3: TGCGCCAGCAGCTTGGCCTGGGCGGGAGCTGGAGAGCAGTACTTC. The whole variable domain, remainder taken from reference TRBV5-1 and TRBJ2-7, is KAGVTQTPRYLIKTRGQQVTLSCSPISGHRSVSWYQQTPGQGLQFLFEYFSETQRNKGNFPGRFSGRQFSNSRSEMNVSTLELGDSALYLCASSLAWAGAGEQYFGPGTRLTVT.

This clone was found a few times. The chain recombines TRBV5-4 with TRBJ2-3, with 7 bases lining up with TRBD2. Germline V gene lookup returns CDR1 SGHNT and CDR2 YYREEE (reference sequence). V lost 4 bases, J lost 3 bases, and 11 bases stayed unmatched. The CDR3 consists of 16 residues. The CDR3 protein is CASSPTPSGGTDTQYF. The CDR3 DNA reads TGTGCCAGCAGCCCGACCCCTAGCGGCGGAACAGATACGCAGTATTTT.

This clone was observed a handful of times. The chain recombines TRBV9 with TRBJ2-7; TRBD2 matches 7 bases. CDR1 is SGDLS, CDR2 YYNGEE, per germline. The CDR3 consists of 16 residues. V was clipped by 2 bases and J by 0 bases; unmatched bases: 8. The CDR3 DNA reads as TGTGCCAGCAGCGTGGGAGGGTGGAAGAGCTCCTACGAGCAGTACTTC. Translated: CASSVGGWKSSYEQYF.

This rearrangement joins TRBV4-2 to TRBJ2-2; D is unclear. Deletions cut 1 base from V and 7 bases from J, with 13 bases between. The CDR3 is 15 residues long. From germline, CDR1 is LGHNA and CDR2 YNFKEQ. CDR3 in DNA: TGTGCCAGCAGCCAAGCACAGATTTACGGCGGGGAGCTGTTTTTT. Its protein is CASSQAQIYGGELFF.

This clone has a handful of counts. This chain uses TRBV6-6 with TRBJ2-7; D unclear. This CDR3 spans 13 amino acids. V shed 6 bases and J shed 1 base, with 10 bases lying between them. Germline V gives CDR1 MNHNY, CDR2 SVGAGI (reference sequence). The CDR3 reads CASRPSSSYEQYF. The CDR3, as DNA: TGTGCCAGCAGACCCTCTAGTTCCTACGAGCAGTACTTC.

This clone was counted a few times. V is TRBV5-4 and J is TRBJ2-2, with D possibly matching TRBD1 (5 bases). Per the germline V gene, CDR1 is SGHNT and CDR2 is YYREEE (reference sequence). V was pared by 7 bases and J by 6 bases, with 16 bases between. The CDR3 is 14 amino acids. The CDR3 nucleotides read TGTGCCAGCGGATCCCCAGGGTCGGCCGGGGAGCTGTTTTTT. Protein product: CASGSPGSAGELFF.

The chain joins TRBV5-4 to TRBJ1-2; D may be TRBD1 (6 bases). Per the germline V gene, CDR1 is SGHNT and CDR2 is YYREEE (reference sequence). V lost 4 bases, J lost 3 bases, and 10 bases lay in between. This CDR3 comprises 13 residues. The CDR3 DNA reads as TGTGCCAGCAGCGCGGACAGTTACTATGGCTACACCTTC. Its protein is CASSADSYYGYTF.

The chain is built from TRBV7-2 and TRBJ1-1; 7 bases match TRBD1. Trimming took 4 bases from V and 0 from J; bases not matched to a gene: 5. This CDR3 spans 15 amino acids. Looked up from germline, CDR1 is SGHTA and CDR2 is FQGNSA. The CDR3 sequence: CASSYAGTVNTEAFF. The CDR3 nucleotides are TGTGCCAGCAGCTACGCCGGGACAGTGAACACTGAAGCTTTCTTT.

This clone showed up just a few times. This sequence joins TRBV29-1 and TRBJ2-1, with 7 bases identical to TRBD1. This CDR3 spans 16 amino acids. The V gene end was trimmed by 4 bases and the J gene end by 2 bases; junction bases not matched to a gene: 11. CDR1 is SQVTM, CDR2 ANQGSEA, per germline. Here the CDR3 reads CSVGSLTGWTYNEQFF. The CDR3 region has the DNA TGCAGCGTTGGGTCATTGACAGGGTGGACCTACAATGAGCAGTTCTTC.

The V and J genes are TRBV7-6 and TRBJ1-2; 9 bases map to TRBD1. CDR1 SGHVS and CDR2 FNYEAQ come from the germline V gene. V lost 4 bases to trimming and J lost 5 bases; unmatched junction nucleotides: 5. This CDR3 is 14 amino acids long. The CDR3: CASSSEDRGYGYTF. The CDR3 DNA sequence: TGTGCCAGCAGCTCGGAGGACAGGGGTTATGGCTACACCTTC.

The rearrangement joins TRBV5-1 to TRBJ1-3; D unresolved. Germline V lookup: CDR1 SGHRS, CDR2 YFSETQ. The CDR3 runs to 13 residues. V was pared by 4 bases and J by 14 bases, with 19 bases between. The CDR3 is CASSMGTYEYLYF. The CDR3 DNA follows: TGCGCCAGCAGCATGGGCACTTACGAATATCTATATTTT.

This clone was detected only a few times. The CDR3 reads CASSLFRGGAYEQYF. The DNA for the CDR3 is TGTGCCAGCAGCTTGTTTCGCGGGGGGGCCTACGAGCAGTACTTC. This chain joins TRBV5-6 and TRBJ2-7; 9 bases align to TRBD2. This CDR3 spans 15 amino acids. From germline, CDR1 is SGHDT and CDR2 YYEEEE. Unmatched junction bases numbered 4, after V lost 1 base and J lost 2 bases.

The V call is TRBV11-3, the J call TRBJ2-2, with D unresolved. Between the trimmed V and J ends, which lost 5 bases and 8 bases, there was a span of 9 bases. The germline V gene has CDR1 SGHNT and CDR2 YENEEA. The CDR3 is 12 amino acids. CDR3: CASSPSAGELFF. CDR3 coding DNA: TGTGCCAGCAGCCCTAGTGCAGGGGAGCTGTTTTTT.

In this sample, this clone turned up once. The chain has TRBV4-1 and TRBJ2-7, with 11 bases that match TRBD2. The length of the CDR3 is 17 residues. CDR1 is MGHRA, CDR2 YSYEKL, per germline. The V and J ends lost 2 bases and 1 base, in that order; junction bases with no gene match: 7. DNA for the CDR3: TGCGCCAGCAGCCAACAACAGGGACTAGCGGCTTCCTACGAGCAGTACTTC. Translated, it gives CASSQQQGLAASYEQYF.